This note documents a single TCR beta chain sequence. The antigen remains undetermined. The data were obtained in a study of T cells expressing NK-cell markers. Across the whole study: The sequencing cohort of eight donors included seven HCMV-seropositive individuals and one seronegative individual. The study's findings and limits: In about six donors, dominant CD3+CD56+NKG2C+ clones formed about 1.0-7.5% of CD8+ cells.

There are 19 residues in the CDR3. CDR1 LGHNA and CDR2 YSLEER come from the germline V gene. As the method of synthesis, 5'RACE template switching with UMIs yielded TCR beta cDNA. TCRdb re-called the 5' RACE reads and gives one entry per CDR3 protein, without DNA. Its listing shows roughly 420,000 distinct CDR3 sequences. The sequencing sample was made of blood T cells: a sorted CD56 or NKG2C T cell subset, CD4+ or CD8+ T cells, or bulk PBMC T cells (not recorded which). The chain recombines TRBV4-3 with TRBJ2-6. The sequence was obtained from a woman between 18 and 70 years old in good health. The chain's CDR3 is CASSQTAWLGFSGANVLTF.